The next 24 T cell receptor beta chains were all read from a single sample in a study of molecular identifiers for immune sequencing clone quantification. One entry per CDR3 protein, called by TCRdb with MiXCR from the PCR reads. The sample has some 650,000 distinct CDR3 sequences, about 20% seen once. The sequenced sample consisted of naive CD8+ T cells from blood, with Jurkat cell RNA spiked in. Subset indicated: FACS-sorted CD8+CD4-CCR7+CD45RA+ naive T cells. Receptors originate from a human donor in good health. Some libraries in this study had Jurkat cell RNA spiked in.

There are many counts of this clonotype. This chain links TRBV7-2 with TRBJ2-7, with 8 bases lining up with TRBD2. The CDR3 length is 13 residues. V was pared by 4 bases and J by 4 bases, with 3 bases of the junction left unmatched. Germline V gene lookup returns CDR1 SGHTA and CDR2 FQGNSA. This chain's CDR3 is CASSSSSGYEQYF. The CDR3 bases are TGTGCCAGCAGCTCGTCTAGCGGGTACGAGCAGTACTTC.

A remark on this clonotype: It may be a read error: a sequence one base away is much more abundant. The CDR3 sequence: CASSLQAGGGAHVLTF. CDR3 bases: TGTGCCAGCAGCTTACAAGCGGGTGGTGGGGCCCACGTCCTGACTTTC. The rearrangement uses TRBV13 and TRBJ2-6; perhaps TRBD2 as D (6 bases). The CDR3 sequence is 16 residues long. CDR1 is PRHDT and CDR2 is FYEKMQ in the germline V gene (reference sequence).

At least ten counts were recorded for this clonotype. The chain uses TRBV27 and TRBJ2-2; unclear D gene. This CDR3 region has 13 residues. The V end lost 0 bases, the J end lost 3 bases, and 2 bases lay between the germline ends. The germline V gene encodes CDR1 MNHEY and CDR2 SMNVEV (reference sequence). CDR3 bases: TGTGCCAGCAGTTTATCGTACACCGGGGAGCTGTTTTTT. This encodes CASSLSYTGELFF.

This clonotype was seen many times. The chain is built from TRBV7-9 and TRBJ2-7, with 8 positions matching TRBD1. Germline CDR1 reads SEHNR; CDR2 reads FQNEAQ (reference sequence). V was pared by 4 bases and J by 4 bases, with 9 bases of the junction left unmatched. The CDR3 totals 15 residues. DNA for the CDR3: TGTGCCAGCAGCTCGCCCGGACAGGGAAGGTACGAGCAGTACTTC. Its translation is CASSSPGQGRYEQYF.

This clonotype was picked up many times. The gene calls are TRBV18 and TRBJ2-6; a possible D gene is TRBD1 (6 bases). Germline V gene data show CDR1 as KGHSH and CDR2 as LQKENI. V was pared by 8 bases and J by 1 base, with 12 bases between. This CDR3 is 15 amino acids long. The CDR3 here is CASTPTGSGANVLTF. The CDR3 DNA is TGTGCCAGCACTCCAACAGGGTCTGGGGCCAACGTCCTGACTTTC.

In this sample, this clonotype turned up many times. V is TRBV6-5 and J is TRBJ1-1, with D perhaps TRBD1 (5 bases). CDR3 length: 14 residues. CDR1 and CDR2 from the germline V gene are MNHEY and SVGAGI. Deletions cut 5 bases from V and 2 bases from J, with 12 bases between. The CDR3 region has the DNA TGTGCCAGCAGTGAGTGGGGGGGTAACACTGAAGCTTTCTTT. Protein: CASSEWGGNTEAFF.

In the case of this clonotype: The junction and the germline gene differ at one end; a read error may be behind it. The chain employs TRBV4-2 and TRBJ2-7, with D possibly being TRBD2 (5 bases). CDR1 is LGHNA, CDR2 YNFKEQ, per germline. CDR3 length equals 14 residues. CDR3 bases: TGTGCCAGCAGCCACACGCGGGCGGCCTACGAGCGGTACTTC. Its protein is CASSHTRAAYERYF.

This clonotype was found many times. This rearrangement joins TRBV7-9 to TRBJ2-7; a possible D gene is TRBD2 (5 bases). Trimming stripped 1 base from V and 7 bases from J, with 11 bases between. CDR1 is SEHNR and CDR2 is FQNEAQ in the germline V gene (reference sequence). This CDR3 has 13 residues. CDR3 sequence: CASSLVSGLEQYF. Here the CDR3 DNA reads TGTGCCAGCAGCTTAGTTTCGGGGTTGGAGCAGTACTTC. Full variable domain (remainder filled in from reference TRBV7-9 and TRBJ2-7): DTGVSQNPRHKITKRGQNVTFRCDPISEHNRLYWYRQTLGQGPEFLTYFQNEAQLEKSRLLSDRFSAERPKGSFSTLEIQRTEQGDSAMYLCASSLVSGLEQYFGPGTRLTVT.

This clonotype was recorded many times. The chain combines TRBV27 with TRBJ1-1; D remains unclear. The length of the CDR3 is 14 residues. The V gene's germline CDR1 is MNHEY and CDR2 SMNVEV (reference sequence). Trimming removed 3 bases from V and 1 base from J, with 9 bases in between. The CDR3 DNA reads as TGTGCCAGCAGTTTTCTGGACGCGAACACTGAAGCTTTCTTT. Translated: CASSFLDANTEAFF.

This clonotype was found many times. V and J are TRBV30 and TRBJ2-3; D may correspond to TRBD1 or TRBD2 (6 bases each). Germline-derived CDR1 and CDR2 are GTSNPN and SVGIG (reference sequence). The V gene lost 3 bases and the J gene lost 6 bases, with 13 bases spanning the gap. The CDR3 is 13 residues long. CDR3 DNA: TGTGCCTGGAGGGGGGCCGCGGGGGATACGCAGTATTTT. It specifies CAWRGAAGDTQYF.

As for this clonotype: The junction departs from the called germline gene at one end, perhaps through a read error. This CDR3 reads CASSYPRQGANAGELFF. Written as DNA, the CDR3 is TGTGCCAGCAGTTACCCGCGACAGGGGGCGAACGCCGGGGAGCTGTTTTTT. The J gene is TRBJ2-2, the V gene TRBV6-2 or TRBV6-3; 10 bases agree with TRBD1. The CDR3 runs 17 residues. Germline V gene lookup returns CDR1 MNHEY and CDR2 SVGEGT.

Comments on this clonotype: A read error is possible here, since a much larger clone lies one base away. V usage is TRBV5-1 and J usage is TRBJ2-7, with D possibly being TRBD2 (7 bases). V lost 4 bases to trimming and J lost 3 bases, with 23 bases between them. CDR3 length: 17 residues. Germline values: CDR1 SGHRS, CDR2 YFSETQ. The chain's CDR3 is CASSDEGGGLSYYEQYF. The DNA of the CDR3 is TGCGCCAGCAGCGATGAGGGGGGGGGCCTCTCATACTACGAGCAGTACTTC.

In this sample, this clonotype turned up many times. The DNA for the CDR3 is TGCAGCGTTGAGGGACTAGCTCCAAGGGTAAATGAGCAGTTCTTC. It codes for CSVEGLAPRVNEQFF. The chain employs TRBV29-1 and TRBJ2-1, with 9 bases aligning to TRBD2. Germline lookup yields CDR1 SQVTM and CDR2 ANQGSEA. V lost 3 bases and J lost 7; bases outside the gene matches: 10. This CDR3 is 15 amino acids long.

CDR3 residues: CASSSSTPQAAIDSPLHF. The CDR3 region has the DNA TGTGCCAGCAGCTCCTCGACACCTCAAGCGGCCATAGATTCACCCCTCCACTTT. This chain connects TRBV7-6 to TRBJ1-6; D remains unclear. Germline V gene data show CDR1 as SGHVS and CDR2 as FNYEAQ. CDR3 size: 18 residues. Trimming shortened V by 4 bases and J by 8 bases, and 24 bases separated the two germline ends.

The sample holds many counts of this clonotype. V and J are TRBV24-1 and TRBJ2-5; D possibly corresponds to TRBD1 (6 bases). The CDR3 spans 15 residues. Between the trimmed V and J ends, which lost 0 bases and 4 bases, there was a span of 11 bases. Germline-derived CDR1 and CDR2 are KGHDR and SFDVKD. CDR3 protein: CATSDLGRGGETQYF. The DNA for the CDR3 is TGTGCCACCAGTGATTTGGGACGAGGGGGAGAGACCCAGTACTTC.

There are many counts of this clonotype. The rearrangement joins TRBV6-5 to TRBJ2-3; a weak D match, TRBD2 (5 bases). This CDR3 has 16 amino acids. V lost 0 bases to trimming and J lost 1 base, with 11 bases between them. Germline CDR1 is MNHEY and CDR2 is SVGAGI. CDR3 bases: TGTGCCAGCAGTTACTCTTCGGGGTTGGGCACAGATACGCAGTATTTT. This codes for CASSYSSGLGTDTQYF.

This clonotype was picked up many times. The chain joins TRBV7-9 to TRBJ2-7; D may be TRBD2 (6 bases). The V and J ends lost 5 bases and 0 bases respectively, with 17 bases between them. Germline loops: CDR1 SEHNR, CDR2 FQNEAQ (reference sequence). This CDR3 spans 16 amino acids. The CDR3 DNA is TGTGCCAGCAGCCATGGGTCTAGCGAAAGCTCCTACGAGCAGTACTTC. This gives the protein CASSHGSSESSYEQYF.

As regards this clonotype: A much larger clone lies a single base off, so this may be a read error. V is TRBV27 and J is TRBJ2-3; D possibly matches TRBD1 or TRBD2 (5 bases each). The CDR3 spans 15 residues. Germline values: CDR1 MNHEY, CDR2 SMNVEV (reference sequence). Trimming removed 3 bases at V and 4 bases at J, with 14 bases between. CDR3 sequence reads: CASSFNPGRADTQYF. The CDR3 nucleotides are TGTGCCAGCAGTTTTAACCCGGGGCGGGCAGATACGCAGTATTTT.

The chain carries TRBV4-3 and TRBJ2-7, with D possibly being TRBD2 (6 bases). The CDR3 is 19 residues long. The V gene lost 0 bases and the J gene lost 4 bases, with 25 bases spanning the gap. Germline loops: CDR1 LGHNA, CDR2 YSLEER. The CDR3 sequence is CASSQDPPIRQGGPYEQYF. The CDR3 DNA follows: TGCGCCAGCAGCCAAGATCCGCCCATTCGGCAGGGAGGCCCTTACGAGCAGTACTTC.

This clonotype occurred a few times. This chain connects TRBV9 to TRBJ2-1; D gene ambiguous. The CDR3 loop spans 11 amino acids. Trimming shortened V by 3 bases and J by 7 bases, and 5 bases separated the two germline ends. The germline CDR1 and CDR2 sequences are SGDLS and YYNGEE. This CDR3 reads CASSGMNEQFF. The DNA of the CDR3 is TGTGCCAGCAGCGGTATGAATGAGCAGTTCTTC. The entire variable domain, with the rest obtained from reference TRBV9 and TRBJ2-1, is as follows: DSGVTQTPKHLITATGQRVTLRCSPRSGDLSVYWYQQSLDQGLQFLIQYYNGEERAKGNILERFSAQQFPDLHSELNLSSLELGDSALYFCASSGMNEQFFGPGTRLTVL.

This clonotype has ten or more counts. The chain uses TRBV4-3 and TRBJ2-5; 10 positions agree with TRBD2. This CDR3 comprises 18 residues. V lost 2 bases to trimming and J lost 2 bases; unmatched junction nucleotides: 11. Germline-derived CDR1 and CDR2 are LGHNA and YSLEER. In nucleotides, the CDR3 is TGCGCCAGCAGCCAATCCCTAGCGGGAGATGGGGGGCAAGAGACCCAGTACTTC. It translates to CASSQSLAGDGGQETQYF.

This clonotype was seen a few times. This may be a read error: a much more frequent sequence differs by one nucleotide. This chain joins TRBV29-1 and TRBJ2-4; D is ambiguous. The CDR3 runs to 12 residues. Germline-derived CDR1 and CDR2 are SQVTM and ANQGSEA. This CDR3 reads CGVSGFQNIQYF. CDR3 in DNA: TGCGGCGTTTCCGGGTTTCAAAACATTCAGTACTTC.

Remarks on this clonotype: A much larger clone lies a single base off, so this may be a read error. CDR3 in DNA: TGTGCCAGCAGCTTAGCGGCGGGGGGGGCAGGTACGCAGTATTTT. It yields the protein CASSLAAGGAGTQYF. The V and J genes are TRBV7-8 and TRBJ2-3, with 9 bases that match TRBD2. V was pared by 0 bases and J by 8 bases, with 6 bases of the junction left unmatched. CDR1 is SGHVS, CDR2 FQNEAQ, per germline. This CDR3 is 15 amino acids long.

A few counts support this clonotype. The V call is TRBV2, the J call TRBJ2-1; D not certain. V lost 5 bases to trimming and J lost 5 bases, with 10 bases between them. From germline, CDR1 is SNHLY and CDR2 FYNNEI. This CDR3 is built from 13 residues. The DNA of the CDR3 is TGTGCCAGCAGTTACCCCCTGGACAATGAGCAGTTCTTC. This translates into CASSYPLDNEQFF.